Below, one T cell receptor (beta chain) is given with its context. The antigen remains unidentified. These data originate in a study of T cell responses to AZD1222 COVID-19 vaccine. Findings and limits, study-wide: Among vaccine-associated CD4 TCRs, coverage spanned spike, with dominance at 160-218 and 743-854.

This table comes from immunoSEQ multiplex PCR, and its TCRdb copy is limited to in-frame clones, with some not included. Of some 200,000 clones listed, roughly 92% are singletons. V was shortened by 3 bases and J by 9 bases, with 14 bases between the two germline ends. Germline CDR1 reads ENHRY; CDR2 reads SYGVKD. The CDR3 extends over 14 amino acids. The chain is built from TRBV10-3 and TRBJ1-4; D gene uncertain. The sequence was collected from an adult in good health. The specimen comprised peripheral blood, sampled on day 0 of AZD1222 vaccination. DNA of the CDR3: TGTGCCATCAGTGAATCCAAGGGTTCCCAAAAACTGTTTTTT. Translation gives CAISESKGSQKLFF.